This T cell receptor (beta chain) was captured by sequencing in a study of shared clonotypes between healthy human individuals. CD8 cells regarded as naive lacked CD45RO, were positively chosen for CCR7, and omitted terminally differentiated effector memory CD45RA+ cells. In this sample, this clone turned up once. This table comes from immunoSEQ multiplex PCR, and its TCRdb copy is limited to in-frame clones, with some not included. The sample lists 2 million or so clones, about 95% occurring once. The CDR3 length is 11 residues. In germline, CDR1 is SSHAT, CDR2 FNYEAQ (reference sequence). This receptor was identified in a man between 18 and 35 years old in good health. The V gene is TRBV7-7, the J gene TRBJ1-1, with D uncertain. What was sequenced was naive CD8+ T cells sorted from blood. The CDR3 region is CASPGRLGAFF. The CDR3 coding sequence is TGTGCTAGCCCCGGTCGCCTGGGTGCTTTCTTT.